This T cell receptor (beta chain) was identified in a study of blood T cells in healthy people across ages. A few counts support this clonotype. This may come from a read error, since a much larger clone is one base off. The extraction recovered at least 5 micrograms of total RNA per sample. CDR1 is LGHNA, CDR2 YSLEER, per germline. The CDR3 spans 17 residues. The use of a sample-barcoded 5' primer and a J-beta primer mix characterized a second PCR of 7 to 11 cycles. TCRdb redid the calling of the 5' RACE reads with MiXCR, one entry per CDR3 protein. The sample records around 1,000,000 distinct CDR3 sequences, about two fifths being singletons.

The chain combines TRBV4-3 with TRBJ2-1; D is unclear. The J call is in doubt because the DNA end fits TRBJ2-7 better. The sequence came from a man in his late teens or twenties in good health. Sequences were obtained from blood. The CDR3 DNA follows: TGCGCCAGCAGCCAAGATAGAATTACCCGCTCCTACAATGAGCAGTACTTC. Its protein product is CASSQDRITRSYNEQYF.